The subject of this entry is one T cell receptor (beta chain). This clonotype came up a few times. Its antigen remains undetermined. It has no much larger one-base neighbor in the sample; base qualities were not kept. Systemically healthy Caucasian individuals from Russia, about 38 in total and aged about 6 to 95 years, were included as donors. Around 9.9 milliliters of peripheral blood were collected from each donor into EDTA-treated Vacutainer tubes. PBMCs were isolated by Ficoll-Paque density-gradient centrifugation, with at least 6.5 million obtained per sample. Trizol reagent was used to extract total RNA from PBMCs, with at least 6 micrograms per sample. For every donor, flow cytometry on a PBMC aliquot measured the percentage of naive CD45RAhigh/CD27high T cells. The entry originates in a study of blood T cells in healthy people across ages (dated by TCRdb to the mid-2010s). Background on the whole study: In model experiments, template switching captured about one uniquely barcoded TCR beta cDNA molecule for every two T cells. To track age-related changes in TCR beta repertoire diversity, the study relied on deep sequencing normalized with unique cDNA molecular identifiers. The donors were split into four age groups: young (average about 16 years), middle-aged (around 40), aged (approximately 59) and long-lived (over 80). Donors of different ages were randomly distributed across sequencing lanes to avoid experimental bias. The study analyzed two additional independent replicas of 1 million unique cDNA reads from the same blood draw for two donors, one aged 18 to 30 and one aged 80 or older.

The method behind the library was 5' RACE. The sample was run on an Illumina HiSeq 2500. A second 7 to 11 cycle PCR used a sample-barcoded 5' primer and a J-beta primer mix. Each TCR beta cDNA molecule received a unique molecular identifier from a template-switch 5' adaptor carrying 12 random nucleotides. Each sample yielded at least 3 million CDR3-containing paired-end reads. First-strand cDNA was synthesized from all RNA with the Mint cDNA synthesis kit, primed by a TRBC-specific oligonucleotide. Following uracil-DNA glycosylase treatment, all cDNA underwent a first 18-cycle PCR with the universal primers M1SS and BC2_uni_R. The study's own analysis went as follows. For normalization, 1 million high-quality reads, each with a distinct molecular identifier, were randomly selected from each sample. Reads with shared molecular identifiers were discarded instead of being binned into consensus sequences. MiTCR, with a Q25 quality threshold and the strictest error-elimination algorithm, was used for CDR3 identification, clonotype clustering and error correction. A nonparametric unseen species model with Euler transformation was used to estimate lower-bound total TCR beta diversity. TCRdb reanalyzed the raw reads on its own, using fastp at Q25 for trimming and MiXCR for clone calling, and kept in-frame beta chains. Duplicate CDR3 protein sequences are folded into a single record with the most common DNA and genes. TCRdb's processing, not the authors' own work, is the source of the V and J calls. For this sample there are 650,000 to 800,000 distinct CDR3 sequences; more than 45% appear just once. The top ten clones comprise approximately 13% of the sample.

V loses 0 bases of germline sequence and J loses 5 bases, and the interval between the two ends is 11 bases. Per the germline V gene, SGDLS is the CDR1 and YYNGEE is the CDR2. The CDR3 numbers 14 residues from cysteine through phenylalanine. This entry keeps only the CDR3 DNA: 42 bases, framed from base 1. General conclusions and limits of the study: The percentage of naive T cells measured by flow cytometry correlated strongly with observed TCR beta diversity. Conclusive comparison of naive and antigen-experienced compartments was prevented by the profiling of bulk unsorted PBMCs. Total diversity estimates from one million sequenced T cells were considered lower bounds and underestimates. Because donor CMV infection status was unknown, age-related changes in expanded clonotypes were potentially confounded. Observed TCR beta diversity per million T cells fell roughly linearly with age, and a significant reduction was already apparent by age about 38. The long-lived group showed more naive CD4+ T cells, fewer expanded clones and increased TCR diversity than the aged group, suggesting age selection.

The sequence derives from a woman older than 75 in good health. The rearranged segments are TRBV9 and TRBJ2-5, with the D gene uncertain. Material: blood. The CDR3 corresponds to CASSVGTIGETQYF. In nucleotides, the sequence is TGTGCCAGCAGCGTAGGAACTATTGGCGAGACCCAGTACTTC.